A single sample is the source of the 24 T cell receptor beta chains below, sequenced in a study of human T cells and chemical hapten exposure. A single record per CDR3 protein comes from TCRdb applying MiXCR to the RACE reads. The data hold some 330,000 distinct CDR3 sequences, with approximately 5% observed a single time. Time point: pre-sensitization, week 0. Treatment described: therapeutic diphenylcyclopropenone sensitization with weekly scalp DPC. This sample comprised whole blood, obtained in connection with sensitization to the hapten diphenylcyclopropenone (DPC). These receptors all stem from a woman younger than 35 with alopecia areata. Some clones in this sample may be carry-over from other donors' samples.

This clonotype was counted ten times or more. V is TRBV7-9 and J is TRBJ1-5; a possible D gene is TRBD1 (6 bases). Trimming left V 5 bases short and J 0 bases short, with 20 bases between. The CDR3 loop spans 18 amino acids. CDR1 and CDR2 from the germline V gene are SEHNR and FQNEAQ (reference sequence). The CDR3: CASSAGPMGAYSNQPQHF. CDR3 DNA sequence: TGTGCCAGCAGCGCAGGGCCCATGGGGGCATATAGCAATCAGCCCCAGCATTTT. Variable domain in full (rest from reference TRBV7-9 and TRBJ1-5): DTGVSQNPRHKITKRGQNVTFRCDPISEHNRLYWYRQTLGQGPEFLTYFQNEAQLEKSRLLSDRFSAERPKGSFSTLEIQRTEQGDSAMYLCASSAGPMGAYSNQPQHFGDGTRLSIL.

This clonotype came up many times. The genes are TRBV12-3 or TRBV12-4 and TRBJ1-2; 10 positions agree with TRBD1. V shed 4 bases and J 6 bases; nucleotides not matched to a gene: 8. The CDR3 consists of 15 residues. The CDR3 protein is CASSSGTGVVDGYTF. Here the CDR3 DNA reads TGTGCCAGCAGTTCCGGGACAGGGGTAGTGGATGGCTACACCTTC.

The chain carries TRBV5-1 and TRBJ2-5; D is possibly TRBD1 or TRBD2 (5 bases each). V shed 7 bases and J shed 1 base, with 17 bases lying between them. CDR3 size: 15 residues. Germline V gives CDR1 SGHRS, CDR2 YFSETQ. The CDR3 loop reads CASGQAGTSQETQYF. The CDR3 coding sequence is TGCGCCAGCGGCCAGGCAGGGACCAGCCAAGAGACCCAGTACTTC.

This clonotype was seen more than once but under ten times. This chain connects TRBV7-2 to TRBJ1-6; a possible D gene is TRBD1 (5 bases). Trimming left V 5 bases short and J 0 bases short, with 20 bases between. Looked up from germline, CDR1 is SGHTA and CDR2 is FQGNSA. CDR3 length equals 19 residues. CDR3 loop: CASSPQTRTGPSYNSPLHF. CDR3 DNA sequence: TGTGCCAGCAGCCCCCAAACCCGAACAGGTCCCTCCTATAATTCACCCCTCCACTTT.

V gene TRBV6-2 or TRBV6-3 combines with J gene TRBJ1-2, with 8 bases fitting TRBD1. Germline V gene lookup returns CDR1 MNHEY and CDR2 SVGEGT. J gave up 0 bases and V 3 bases, and 3 bases lay outside the gene matches. The CDR3 runs 15 residues. The CDR3 protein is CASSYRTGTNYGYTF. CDR3 sequence (DNA): TGTGCCAGCAGTTATAGGACAGGGACTAACTATGGCTACACCTTC.

The rearrangement uses TRBV20-1 and TRBJ1-6; the match to TRBD1 covers 7 bases. The ends lost 2 bases at V and 8 bases at J; junction bases unmatched: 15. This CDR3 is 17 amino acids long. Germline CDR1 reads DFQATT; CDR2 reads SNEGSKA (reference sequence). The CDR3 DNA is TGCAGTGCTAGACCGAGCGGCAGGGGGGTGTTGGATTCACCCCTCCACTTT. Amino acid sequence: CSARPSGRGVLDSPLHF.

The chain employs TRBV12-3 or TRBV12-4 and TRBJ2-7; 10 bases agree with TRBD1. The CDR3 runs 16 residues. With V trimmed by 5 bases and J by 6 bases, 13 bases remained unmatched. For the CDR3, the DNA is TGTGCCAGCAGTCCCCGGGGACAGGGGACCGGTAGCGAGCAGTACTTC. This codes for CASSPRGQGTGSEQYF.

This clonotype has ten or more counts. The rearrangement links TRBV24-1 to TRBJ1-5; no definite D call. The germline gives CDR1 KGHDR, CDR2 SFDVKD. Trimming took 3 bases from V and 0 from J, leaving 5 bases between them. The CDR3 spans 14 residues. The CDR3 sequence: CATSDENSNQPQHF. The CDR3 bases are TGTGCCACCAGTGATGAGAATAGCAATCAGCCCCAGCATTTT.

This clonotype was seen only a few times. This sequence joins TRBV10-3 and TRBJ2-3; a weak D match, TRBD2 (6 bases). Germline V gene sequence: CDR1 ENHRY, CDR2 SYGVKD. The CDR3 has 12 residues. CDR3 in amino acids: CATGESTDTQYF. As DNA, the CDR3 is TGTGCTACGGGGGAGAGCACAGATACGCAGTATTTT.

This clonotype was observed many times. This sequence joins TRBV4-2 and TRBJ2-3; unclear D gene. Trimming removed 4 bases at V and 1 base at J, with 12 bases between. CDR1 is LGHNA, CDR2 YNFKEQ, per germline. This CDR3 contains 15 residues. This CDR3 reads CASSPVKKGTDTQYF. The CDR3 nucleotides read TGTGCCAGCAGCCCGGTTAAAAAGGGCACAGATACGCAGTATTTT.

This clonotype has at least ten counts. V usage is TRBV4-3 and J usage is TRBJ1-6; D is uncertain. The CDR3 extends over 13 amino acids. CDR1 is LGHNA, CDR2 YSLEER, per germline. Trimming removed 3 bases at V and 4 bases at J, with 4 bases between. The CDR3 nucleotides are TGCGCCAGCAGCCAGGGGTATAATTCACCCCTCCACTTT. Translating gives CASSQGYNSPLHF.

This clonotype was picked up many times. V gene TRBV5-1 combines with J gene TRBJ1-1, with unresolved D. Germline V CDR1 and CDR2: SGHRS, YFSETQ. Trimming removed 1 base from V and 7 bases from J, with 11 bases in between. The CDR3 sequence is 13 residues long. The CDR3 reads CASSLIPRIEAFF. In DNA, the CDR3 is TGCGCCAGCAGCTTGATTCCGCGGATTGAAGCTTTCTTT. The variable domain in full, with the rest retrieved from reference TRBV5-1 and TRBJ1-1, is KAGVTQTPRYLIKTRGQQVTLSCSPISGHRSVSWYQQTPGQGLQFLFEYFSETQRNKGNFPGRFSGRQFSNSRSEMNVSTLELGDSALYLCASSLIPRIEAFFGQGTRLTVV.

The chain joins TRBV12-3 or TRBV12-4 to TRBJ2-3; tentatively, D is TRBD1 (5 bases). The ends were cut back, 6 bases at V and 6 bases at J, with 22 bases in the middle. The CDR3 has 16 amino acids. CDR3 sequence: CASSRRQTAKQDTQYF. The CDR3, as DNA: TGTGCCAGCAGCCGCCGACAGACGGCCAAACAGGATACGCAGTATTTT.

This clonotype was found once. A much larger clone lies a single base off, so this may be a read error. This CDR3 is missing its conserved last phenylalanine or tryptophan, likely due to a read error. J is TRBJ2-1 and V is TRBV6-5; D not certain. This CDR3 is 13 amino acids long. The V and J ends lost 5 bases and 7 bases respectively, with 12 bases between them. The V gene's germline CDR1 is MNHEY and CDR2 SVGAGI. The CDR3 sequence: CASSPGQLNEQFI. The CDR3 DNA is TGTGCCAGCAGTCCCGGCCAGCTGAATGAGCAGTTCATC.

The J gene is TRBJ1-2, the V gene TRBV20-1; D unresolved. CDR3 length: 13 amino acids. V was pared by 0 bases and J by 4 bases, with 9 bases between. CDR1 and CDR2 from the germline V gene are DFQATT and SNEGSKA (reference sequence). DNA for the CDR3: TGCAGTGCTAGAGATGGGGTCAGCTATGGCTACACCTTC. It encodes CSARDGVSYGYTF.

This clonotype was observed at least ten times. This chain connects TRBV5-1 to TRBJ2-5; no clear D. The germline gives CDR1 SGHRS, CDR2 YFSETQ. The CDR3 contains 13 residues. V lost 2 bases and J 4 bases, leaving 9 bases between the germline ends. CDR3 residues: CASSFGAGETQYF. Here the CDR3 DNA reads TGCGCCAGCAGCTTTGGTGCTGGAGAGACCCAGTACTTC.

In this sample, this clonotype turned up a few times. The genes are TRBV5-6 and TRBJ1-2, with a tentative D call TRBD1 (6 bases). The V end lost 4 bases, the J end lost 0 bases, and 13 bases lay between the germline ends. Germline CDR1 and CDR2: SGHDT and YYEEEE. This CDR3 contains 15 residues. The CDR3 is CASSTTGTTNYGYTF. CDR3 DNA: TGTGCCAGCAGCACAACAGGGACTACTAACTATGGCTACACCTTC.

This clonotype has ten or more counts. Its ends do not fully match the called genes, so a read error is possible. The chain is built from TRBV20-1 and TRBJ1-1; perhaps TRBD1 as D (5 bases). Germline V gene data show CDR1 as DFQATT and CDR2 as SNEGSKA (reference sequence). The CDR3 runs to 13 residues. CDR3 loop: CSAGDSLNTEAFF. CDR3 DNA sequence: TGCAGTGCTGGAGACAGCCTAAACACTGAAGCTTTCTTT.

A note on this clonotype: A read error may be the cause here, since a much bigger clone is one base away. This chain connects TRBV10-3 to TRBJ1-3, with D possibly matching TRBD1 (5 bases). The V gene lost 8 bases and the J gene lost 7 bases, with 12 bases spanning the gap. The germline V gene has CDR1 ENHRY and CDR2 SYGVKD. The CDR3 covers 12 residues. The CDR3 DNA follows: TGTGCCATCGACGGGGACTCTAACACCATATATTTT. Amino acid sequence: CAIDGDSNTIYF.

The CDR3 coding sequence is TGCGCCAGCAGCTCGAGTAGCGGGGGGGACTACGCAGATACGCAGTATTTT. This codes for CASSSSSGGDYADTQYF. The rearrangement joins TRBV5-1 to TRBJ2-3; 11 positions match TRBD2. CDR1 and CDR2 from the germline V gene are SGHRS and YFSETQ. Germline trimming cut 3 bases from V and 4 bases from J; bases unmatched to any gene: 10. CDR3 length equals 17 residues.

This clonotype was found many times. The CDR3, as DNA: TGTGCCAGCAGCTTAAAAATACGGGACAGGGGGTATTGGGTCACTGAAGCTTTCTTT. This encodes CASSLKIRDRGYWVTEAFF. This chain uses TRBV5-6 with TRBJ1-1; TRBD1 matches at 11 bases. The CDR3 sequence is 19 residues long. Trimming removed 2 bases from V and 4 bases from J; junction bases left unmatched: 16. Germline CDR1 SGHDT, CDR2 YYEEEE.

A few counts support this clonotype. This chain connects TRBV7-2 to TRBJ2-3; D may be TRBD1 (6 bases). V was cut by 5 bases and J by 2 bases, with 17 bases left in between. CDR1 SGHTA and CDR2 FQGNSA come from the germline V gene. This CDR3 has 16 residues. The chain's CDR3 is CASSPRDILVTDTQYF. The DNA for the CDR3 is TGTGCCAGCAGCCCTAGGGACATACTCGTCACAGATACGCAGTATTTT.

This clonotype was detected a few times. V usage is TRBV20-1 and J usage is TRBJ1-1; D remains unclear. CDR1 is DFQATT and CDR2 is SNEGSKA in the germline V gene (reference sequence). The CDR3 sequence is 11 residues long. Trimming pared 5 bases from V and 2 bases from J, leaving 6 bases between. Here the CDR3 DNA reads TGCAGTGCTCGTCACAACACTGAAGCTTTCTTT. It is translated as CSARHNTEAFF.

This clonotype came up many times. This chain joins TRBV27 and TRBJ2-7, with D possibly being TRBD2 (6 bases). The CDR3 has 17 residues. The germline gives CDR1 MNHEY, CDR2 SMNVEV (reference sequence). Trimming pared 3 bases from V and 1 base from J, leaving 19 bases between. The DNA of the CDR3 is TGTGCCAGCAGTTTCGAGGCTCCCGGGGGTAGGTCCTACGAGCAGTACTTC. As protein: CASSFEAPGGRSYEQYF.